The sequence of this T cell receptor beta chain was determined in a study of T cells after yellow fever vaccination (dated by TCRdb to about 2019). As for the study more broadly: The SMART-Seq v4 Ultra Low Input RNA kit was used to prepare libraries from fractions with low cell numbers. To track T-cell clones before and after primary and booster YFV17D yellow fever vaccination, bulk TCR alpha and beta repertoires were sequenced longitudinally. The cohort comprised two healthy male donors, one aged 18 to 29 and one aged 30 to 39 years. Blood was collected at multiple timepoints before and after primary and secondary immunization, and bulk PBMC replicates and cell subsets were isolated.

This specimen's treatment or condition label, interpreted: live attenuated yellow fever vaccine strain. A standard Ficoll-Paque protocol was used to isolate PBMCs from peripheral blood. Dynabeads CD4 and CD8 positive selection kits were used to isolate the CD4 and CD8 T-cell fractions. RNA was extracted with TriZol from bulk PBMCs, CD4 and CD8 fractions, and dextramer-positive and dextramer-negative fractions. Overall study results and their limits: A small share of clonotypes occurred in both CD4 and CD8 compartments, likely arising from convergent recombination. Because abundant contaminating clonotypes from the bulk population could be contained in FACS-sorted repertoires, computational filtering was required. The secondary T-cell response was found to be weaker but faster than the primary response, with a peak reached on day 5 rather than on day 15. Only a couple of donors were included in the study, so the extent to which the findings can be generalized is limited. Most clones expanded after primary vaccination (96% of CD4 and around nine tenths of CD8) were re-detected after the booster, suggesting that broad memory maintenance occurred.

Comments on this clonotype: This clone's antigen is unknown. A junction end diverges from the germline sequence, so it may reflect a read error.

The run used an Illumina NovaSeq 6000. TCR cDNA was synthesized by 5'RACE template switching, through which a universal primer site and unique molecular identifiers were introduced. Priming for cDNA synthesis came from both the TCR alpha and TCR beta constant segments. Library amplification involved two PCR steps, and the second step added sample barcodes and sequencing adapters. Sequencing of the libraries was done on either Illumina HiSeq 2500 (2x100 bp) or NovaSeq (2x150 bp). The study's own analysis went as follows. MIGEC handled demultiplexing of reads and collapsing into UMI consensus sequences, while MiXCR performed V(D)J alignment. Clonotypes responding to the vaccine were identified with edgeR on replicate PBMC samples, with the criteria of FDR below 0.01 and a log2 fold change above 5 up to day 15. Each bulk clonotype was labeled CD4 or CD8 based on which sequenced repertoire, CD4 or CD8, contained the clonotype at higher abundance. TCRdb itself trimmed the public reads at Q25 with fastp, ran MiXCR and retained productive beta chains. Records with the same CDR3 protein are collapsed into one entry carrying the most frequent genes and DNA. None of the V and J calls come from the authors' own analysis; TCRdb made them. The table for this sample lists hundreds of thousands of distinct CDR3 sequences; around 13% of them were counted only once. The ten largest clonotypes hold about 3% of the sample.

The CDR3 contains 14 residues, cysteine and phenylalanine counted. The only DNA kept is the CDR3, 42 bases in frame from the first base. From the germline V gene, CDR1 is SGHAT and CDR2 is FQNNGV. Sample: CD4+ T cells sorted from PBMCs, taken 15 days after the yellow fever booster vaccination. The V and J segments used are TRBV11-2 and TRBJ2-5, and 11 junctional nucleotides match TRBD2. This clonotype was sampled from a man aged 18-30 years who received the YFV17D yellow fever vaccine. The CDR3 sequence is CASTLAGGQETQYF. In nucleotide form, the sequence is TGTGCCAGCACCTTAGCGGGGGGGCAAGAGACCCAGTACTTC.